This T cell receptor (beta chain) was identified during a study of T cell responses to AZD1222 COVID-19 vaccine (dated by TCRdb to about 2021). About the study as a whole: Because spike-specific TCR depth and breadth did not differ between the two schedules, AZD1222 recipients who got a second dose at roughly 4 weeks were pooled with those who got a second dose at roughly 12 weeks. A total of over 230 trial participants underwent TCR sequencing, of whom nearly 210 received two doses of AZD1222 and about 25 received two doses of the MenACWY control vaccine. Trial participants were enrolled by age into subgroups of 18-55, 56-69 and 70-plus years, and 148, 28 and 57 TCR-sequenced participants, respectively, were included in these subgroups.

The CDR3 regions of human TCRbeta chains were analyzed by immunosequencing. In the paper's pipeline: TCRs in the repertoires were matched against a reference library of SARS-CoV-2-specific TCRs that had been generated with the MIRA antigen-specificity platform. Breadth was defined as the fraction of unique TCRs that were SARS-CoV-2-associated. Depth was defined as the fraction of total T cells that were SARS-CoV-2-associated. Using the MIRA data, each spike-specific TCR was assigned both to the spike region to which the TCR was reactive and to a CD4 or CD8 class. Log10-transformed breadth and depth values were compared by one-way ANOVA with Sidak's multiple comparisons tests. TCRdb carries this immuneACCESS record with in-frame sequences only. Its versions omit some clonotypes, under half of them owing to an unresolved V gene in the studies checked, with the rest unexplained. The DNA gave D and trimming, while V, J and clone size come from that table. The table for this sample lists 150,000 to 200,000 clones; approximately 91% of them were counted only once. The top ten clones comprise roughly 0.99% of the sample.

V and J are truncated by 3 bases and 2 bases respectively, leaving an intervening sequence of 17 bases. From the cysteine through the phenylalanine, the CDR3 covers 17 amino acids. The retained sequence is limited to the CDR3, 51 bases, with the frame set at the first base. CDR1 is given as MGHRA and CDR2 as YSYEKL, both from the germline V gene. Comment on this clone: Its specific antigen is unknown. Qualities for individual bases were not recorded, and no much larger clone is one base off.

The time point label, read with the paper, signifies: baseline before first vaccination. Vaccinee samples came from UK trials COV001 and COV002, including a single-blind randomized controlled phase 2/3 trial of AZD1222 (ChAdOx1 nCoV-19) in healthy adults. For TCRbeta chain sequencing, PBMC samples were collected from trial participants at day 0 and at day 28 after the second dose. General conclusions and limits of the study: Reportedly, almost half of the unique spike-specific TCRs recognized epitopes lying outside the regions that are mutated in the B.1.351 and B.1.1.7 variants. Because no day 14 peak-response samples were available, repertoires were characterized only after the peak T cell response. A significant rise in spike-specific TCR breadth and depth was observed after two AZD1222 doses relative to day 0 and relative to MenACWY recipients. Participants were mostly white British and included more females than males, and it was suggested by the authors that clonal diversity may have been underestimated. Conclusions about previously exposed vaccinees are limited because only six or seven AZD1222 recipients were SARS-CoV-2 seropositive at baseline. Vaccine-associated CD4 TCRs spanned the whole spike protein, with dominant responses in regions 160-218 and 743-854. The 56-69-year group was small, and its depth increase did not reach significance, likely because of low power.

The input for sequencing was peripheral blood, taken on day 0 of AZD1222 vaccination. The chain couples TRBV4-1 to TRBJ2-1, and perhaps TRBD2 as D gene, on 6 matching bases. The source of this sequence is an adult in good health. The DNA sequence is TGCGCCAGCAGCCATTTAGCGGAGTCACTAACCTACAATGAGCAGTTCTTC. The resulting protein is CASSHLAESLTYNEQFF.